Following are 15 T cell receptor beta chains from one sample sequenced in a study of T cells after yellow fever vaccination (dated by TCRdb to between 2018 and 2020). Per the publication, the treatment or condition label means: live attenuated yellow fever vaccine strain. The method was 5' RACE. Instrument on record: Illumina NovaSeq 6000. TCRdb took the public reads, trimmed them with fastp at Q25, ran MiXCR for clone calling and kept in-frame beta chains. All rows with the same CDR3 protein become a single entry with the most common DNA and genes. In all, the sample holds about 170,000 distinct CDR3 sequences, and roughly 9.6% of those were seen once. The ten largest clones capture roughly a third of the sample. Sequencing was performed on CD8+ T cells sorted from PBMCs, taken 15 days after the yellow fever booster vaccination. These receptor sequences come from a man aged 18 to 29 who received the YFV17D yellow fever vaccine.

V and J are TRBV6-1 and TRBJ2-1; maybe TRBD1 (6 bases). The ends were cut back, 4 bases at V and 6 bases at J, with 10 bases in the middle. CDR3 length: 13 residues. The V gene's germline CDR1 is MNHNS and CDR2 SASEGT. The CDR3 protein is CASSARGGNEQFF. CDR3 in DNA: TGTGCCAGCAGTGCCAGGGGCGGCAATGAGCAGTTCTTC.

The chain carries TRBV6-1 and TRBJ1-1; possible D gene TRBD1, 6 bases. The V end lost 10 bases, the J end lost 8 bases, and 20 bases lay between the germline ends. Germline lookup yields CDR1 MNHNS and CDR2 SASEGT. This CDR3 is built from 13 residues. CDR3 DNA: TGTGCCACCTCCGAGGGAGACAGGTCCGAAGCTTTCTTT. Its protein is CATSEGDRSEAFF.

This clonotype was seen repeatedly, ten times or more. The rearrangement joins TRBV28 to TRBJ2-3; TRBD2 aligns across 10 bases. With 4 bases clipped from V and 3 bases from J, the junction kept 7 bases outside the gene matches. CDR1 is MDHEN, CDR2 SYDVKM, per germline. This CDR3 has 16 amino acids. The CDR3: CASSSSGGAGTDTQYF. CDR3 DNA sequence: TGTGCCAGCAGTTCAAGCGGGGGGGCCGGAACAGATACGCAGTATTTT.

Only a few counts were recorded for this clonotype. The gene calls are TRBV5-8 and TRBJ2-7, with 9 bases lining up with TRBD1. J gave up 4 bases and V 0 bases, and 11 bases lay outside the gene matches. Germline V lookup: CDR1 SGHTS, CDR2 YDEGEE. This CDR3 comprises 17 residues. CDR3 DNA sequence: TGTGCCAGCAGCTTGGCCAAGTGGACAGGGGATTTGTACGAGCAGTACGTC. Translating gives CASSLAKWTGDLYEQYV.

The rearrangement links TRBV18 to TRBJ1-4, with D unresolved. Trimming left V 0 bases short and J 3 bases short, with 8 bases between. Germline CDR1 is KGHSH and CDR2 is LQKENI. This CDR3 is 15 amino acids long. The CDR3 nucleotides read TGTGCCAGCTCACCACCATACGGGGCTAATGAAAAACTGTTTTTT. The encoded protein is CASSPPYGANEKLFF.

The genes are TRBV5-6 and TRBJ2-5; D perhaps matches TRBD1 (5 bases). CDR3 length: 15 residues. Per the germline V gene, CDR1 is SGHDT and CDR2 is YYEEEE. Trimming removed 2 bases from V and 2 bases from J, with 13 bases in between. The CDR3: CASSFVLTEQETQYF. The CDR3 bases are TGTGCCAGCAGCTTTGTGTTGACAGAGCAAGAGACCCAGTACTTC.

This clonotype turned up a few times. The J gene is TRBJ2-7, the V gene TRBV20-1, with 10 positions matching TRBD1. The CDR3 contains 15 residues. Trimming removed 0 bases from V and 6 bases from J; junction bases left unmatched: 8. The germline gives CDR1 DFQATT, CDR2 SNEGSKA (reference sequence). Here the CDR3 reads CSAREPPGQGFEQYF. As DNA, the CDR3 is TGCAGTGCTAGAGAGCCACCGGGACAGGGGTTCGAGCAGTACTTC.

This clonotype was found a few times. The chain recombines TRBV14 with TRBJ2-3; 8 bases are a match to TRBD2. The CDR3 length is 19 residues. The junction had 12 bases not matched to a gene; V was cut back by 0 bases and J by 1 base. Germline assignment: CDR1 SGHDN and CDR2 FVKESK. The CDR3 sequence: CASSQDRAGVWDGTDTQYF. CDR3 in DNA: TGTGCCAGCAGCCAAGATCGAGCGGGGGTGTGGGATGGCACAGATACGCAGTATTTT.

The V call is TRBV5-1, the J call TRBJ1-1, with D perhaps matching TRBD1 (5 bases). The CDR3 loop spans 15 amino acids. Germline V gene sequence: CDR1 SGHRS, CDR2 YFSETQ. The V gene lost 1 base and the J gene lost 0 bases, with 10 bases spanning the gap. CDR3 amino acids: CASSLSGAMNTEAFF. Written as DNA, the CDR3 is TGCGCCAGCAGCTTGAGTGGGGCAATGAACACTGAAGCTTTCTTT.

This CDR3 reads CASSFSSGGVAYTDTQYF. The CDR3 DNA reads as TGTGCCAGCAGTTTTTCTAGCGGGGGAGTCGCCTACACAGATACGCAGTATTTT. The gene calls are TRBV28 and TRBJ2-3; 10 bases map to TRBD2. Trimming took 3 bases from V and 2 from J; bases not matched to a gene: 11. CDR3 length: 18 residues. Germline loops: CDR1 MDHEN, CDR2 SYDVKM.

This clonotype has only a few counts. V usage is TRBV7-2 and J usage is TRBJ2-1; possible D gene TRBD2, 6 bases. Germline CDR1 and CDR2: SGHTA and FQGNSA. V was shortened by 1 base and J by 4 bases, with 11 bases between the two germline ends. This CDR3 is built from 15 residues. The CDR3 spells CASSLGGVPYNEQFF. In nucleotides, the CDR3 is TGTGCCAGCAGCTTAGGCGGGGTTCCATACAATGAGCAGTTCTTC.

The genes are TRBV6-2 or TRBV6-3 and TRBJ2-2; TRBD2 matches at 8 bases. The junction had 5 bases not matched to a gene; V was cut back by 2 bases and J by 6 bases. This CDR3 spans 15 amino acids. Germline V lookup: CDR1 MNHEY, CDR2 SVGEGT. The CDR3 loop is CASSYLAGESGELFF. CDR3 bases: TGTGCCAGCAGTTACCTAGCGGGCGAGTCCGGGGAGCTGTTTTTT.

This clonotype was observed a handful of times. The rearrangement uses TRBV20-1 and TRBJ1-1; possibly TRBD1 for D (5 bases). V was pared by 6 bases and J by 4 bases, with 15 bases between. Germline V gene lookup returns CDR1 DFQATT and CDR2 SNEGSKA (reference sequence). The CDR3 spans 13 residues. CDR3: CSATGGLGTEAFF. The CDR3 region has the DNA TGCAGTGCCACAGGAGGTTTAGGCACTGAAGCTTTCTTT.

This clonotype was seen just once. The genes are TRBV7-9 and TRBJ2-1; 9 positions agree with TRBD2. The CDR3 length is 16 residues. Germline CDR1 and CDR2: SEHNR and FQNEAQ (reference sequence). V lost 4 bases, J lost 1 base, and 5 bases stayed unmatched. CDR3 loop: CASSSGGGASYNEQFF. The CDR3 DNA is TGTGCCAGCAGCTCCGGCGGGGGGGCTTCCTACAATGAGCAGTTCTTC.

The gene calls are TRBV20-1 and TRBJ2-3, with D possibly matching TRBD2 (6 bases). Germline CDR1 reads DFQATT; CDR2 reads SNEGSKA (reference sequence). This CDR3 is 18 amino acids long. The germline V and J ends were trimmed by 6 bases and 4 bases, with 29 bases remaining between them. The CDR3 is CSATEGLAARSIADTQYF. The CDR3, as DNA: TGCAGTGCCACGGAGGGCCTAGCAGCTCGTTCTATCGCAGATACGCAGTATTTT.